This TCR beta chain originates from a study of T-cell reconstitution after alpha-beta-depleted transplantation in children (dated by TCRdb to about 2016). Regarding the complete study: Using TCR repertoire profiling, the study followed T-cell immune reconstitution in a quantitative way in children after TCRalphabeta/CD19-depleted allogeneic hematopoietic cell transplantation. The investigation overall reported the following: In some patients, the high TCRbeta diversity seen at day 60 was put down to recipient T cells and intrathymic progenitors that had survived conditioning. Apparently early alphabetaT-cell count recovery about two months after transplant reportedly relied on only several hundred rapidly expanded clones derived from non-depleted graft cells. Over the following months the frequencies of hyperexpanded clones went down, and after one year T-cell counts and TCRbeta diversity were mostly credited to newly produced T cells.

Trimming leaves V shorter by 0 bases and J shorter by 1 base, with the junction holding 7 bases beyond the gene matches. There are 16 amino acids in the CDR3, from cysteine to phenylalanine inclusive. This entry keeps only the CDR3 DNA: 48 bases, framed from base 1. The germline V gene (reference sequence) yields DFQATT for CDR1 and SNEGSKA for CDR2. The method behind the library was PCR. The sample was run on an Illumina HiSeq 2500. To normalize quantification of the TCRbeta repertoire, the TCR libraries were built with molecular barcoding that relied on unique molecular identifiers. TCRdb reanalyzed the raw reads on its own, using fastp at Q25 for trimming and MiXCR for clone calling, and kept in-frame beta chains. Rows are combined by CDR3 protein, so each entry shows the most common genes and DNA. This sample comprises about 440,000 distinct CDR3 sequences, over 40% of them detected only once. Approximately 25% of the sample rests with the top ten.

This clonotype was detected many times. It has no known antigen specificity. No base quality values were provided; no much bigger clone lies one nucleotide off. The meaning of the sample's treatment or condition label: allogeneic hematopoietic cell transplantation with graft depleted of TCRalphabeta T cells and CD19 B cells. The children who served as transplant recipients had been given grafts of TCRalphabeta/CD19-depleted allogeneic hematopoietic cells. The TCR comes from a girl aged 2-10 years with aplastic anemia, due to receive a stem cell transplant. The sequenced sample was PBMCs, obtained before TCRalphabeta/CD19-depleted stem cell transplant. The V and J genes are TRBV20-1 and TRBJ1-1, and 8 bases in between align with TRBD1. The CDR3 here reads CSARDSGTGRNTEAFF. The nucleotide sequence is TGCAGTGCTAGAGATTCCGGGACAGGCCGGAACACTGAAGCTTTCTTT.